The 2 T cell receptor delta chains in this list originate from one sample, sequenced in a study of delta chains in infants with herpesvirus infections. Gamma-chain- and delta-chain-specific primers converted PBMC RNA into TCR cDNA. TCRdb re-called the RT-PCR reads via CATT. The table lists more than 700 delta-chain clones, less than 45% of them singletons. The specimen was peripheral blood, collected at time point 1 of longitudinal follow-up. The receptor source for this set is a human donor who was a Ugandan infant, either HIV-exposed or HIV-unexposed (not recorded which).

This clone counts as medium-sized (0.01 to 0.1%). The J gene is TRDJ1, the V gene TRDV1, with 10 bases matching TRDD3. Germline values: CDR1 TSWWSYY, CDR2 QGS. The CDR3 is 18 amino acids. Losses at the gene ends were 0 bases for V and 0 bases for J; bases not matched to a gene: 7. CDR3 sequence: CALGELKLTGGYTDKLIF. CDR3 nucleotide sequence: TGTGCTCTTGGGGAACTAAAACTCACTGGGGGATACACCGATAAACTCATCTTT.

Details on this clone: A far larger clone is one base from this, pointing to a likely read error. Other DNA sequences from this sample encode an identical CDR3 as well. The chain combines TRDV2 with TRDJ3; 8 bases are shared with TRDD3. Germline CDR1 GEAIGNYY, CDR2 EKD. The CDR3 runs 18 residues. V gave up 1 base and J gave up 0 bases; unmatched junction bases: 4. The CDR3 here is CACDTGGFSSWDTRQMFF. The CDR3 bases are TGTGCCTGTGACACTGGGGGATTCAGCTCCTGGGACACCCGACAGATGTTTTTC.